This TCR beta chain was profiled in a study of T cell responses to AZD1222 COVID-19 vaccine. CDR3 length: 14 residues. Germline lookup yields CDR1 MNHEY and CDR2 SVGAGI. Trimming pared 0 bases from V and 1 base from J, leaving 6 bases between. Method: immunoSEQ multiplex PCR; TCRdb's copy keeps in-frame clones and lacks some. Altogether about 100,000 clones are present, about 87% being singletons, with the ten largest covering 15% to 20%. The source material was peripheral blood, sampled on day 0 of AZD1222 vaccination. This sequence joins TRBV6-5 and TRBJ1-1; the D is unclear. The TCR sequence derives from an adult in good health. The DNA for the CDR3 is TGTGCCAGCAGTTACTCGAGGAAGAACACTGAAGCTTTCTTT. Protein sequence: CASSYSRKNTEAFF.